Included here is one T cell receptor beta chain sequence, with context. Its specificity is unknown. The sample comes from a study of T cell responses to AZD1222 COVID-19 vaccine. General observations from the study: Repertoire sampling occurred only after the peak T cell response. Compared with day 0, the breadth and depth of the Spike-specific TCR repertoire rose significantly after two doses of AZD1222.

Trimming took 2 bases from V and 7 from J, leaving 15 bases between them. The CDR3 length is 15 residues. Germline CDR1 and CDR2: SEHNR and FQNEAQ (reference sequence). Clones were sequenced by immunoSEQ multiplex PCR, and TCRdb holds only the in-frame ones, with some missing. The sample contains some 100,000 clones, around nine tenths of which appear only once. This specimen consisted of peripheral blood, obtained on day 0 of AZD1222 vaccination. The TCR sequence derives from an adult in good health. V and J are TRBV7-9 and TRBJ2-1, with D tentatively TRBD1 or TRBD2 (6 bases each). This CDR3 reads CASSLILKGGNEQFF. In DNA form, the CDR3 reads TGTGCCAGCAGCTTAATTTTGAAAGGGGGGAATGAGCAGTTCTTC.